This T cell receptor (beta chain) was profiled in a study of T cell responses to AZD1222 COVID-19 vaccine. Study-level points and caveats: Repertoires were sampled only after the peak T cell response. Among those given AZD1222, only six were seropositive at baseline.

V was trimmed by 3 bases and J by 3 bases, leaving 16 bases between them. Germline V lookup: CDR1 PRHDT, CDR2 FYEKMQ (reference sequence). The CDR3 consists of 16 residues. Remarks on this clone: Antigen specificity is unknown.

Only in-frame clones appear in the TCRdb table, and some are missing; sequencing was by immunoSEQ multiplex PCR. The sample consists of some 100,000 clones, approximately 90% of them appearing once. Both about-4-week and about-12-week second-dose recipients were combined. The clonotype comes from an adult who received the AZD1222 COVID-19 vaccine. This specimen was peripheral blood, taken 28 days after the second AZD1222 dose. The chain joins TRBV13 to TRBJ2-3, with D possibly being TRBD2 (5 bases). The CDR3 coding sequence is TGTGCCAGCAGCTTCGGGGTGGGAGTTTTAACAGATACGCAGTATTTT. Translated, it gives CASSFGVGVLTDTQYF. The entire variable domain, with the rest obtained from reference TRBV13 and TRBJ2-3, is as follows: AAGVIQSPRHLIKEKRETATLKCYPIPRHDTVYWYQQGPGQDPQFLISFYEKMQSDKGSIPDRFSAQQFSDYHSELNMSSLELGDSALYFCASSFGVGVLTDTQYFGPGTRLTVL.